What follows are 27 T cell receptor beta chains derived from one specimen sequenced in a study of cytomegalovirus exposure and HLA in healthy donors. Vbeta (60) and Jbeta (13) primers were used in the PCR. Libraries were prepared by immunoSEQ multiplex PCR; TCRdb keeps only in-frame clonotypes and omits some of them. In the table there are 110,000 or so clones, more than 70% of which are singletons. The sequencing input was PBMCs. The receptors shown here come from a man in his forties or fifties in good health and CMV-seropositive.

The CDR3 region is CASSLTSGSYNEQFF. Here the CDR3 DNA reads TGCGCCAGCAGCCTGACTAGCGGGTCCTACAATGAGCAGTTCTTC. The V and J genes are TRBV4-1 and TRBJ2-1; 10 bases agree with TRBD2. In germline, CDR1 is MGHRA, CDR2 YSYEKL. V was pared by 4 bases and J by 1 base, with 1 base of the junction left unmatched. The CDR3 loop spans 15 amino acids.

The chain is built from TRBV2 and TRBJ2-5, with a weak D call TRBD1 (6 bases). Between the trimmed V and J ends, which lost 3 bases and 3 bases, there was a span of 11 bases. The CDR3 covers 14 residues. Germline lookup yields CDR1 SNHLY and CDR2 FYNNEI. CDR3: CASSELDRKETQYF. As DNA, the CDR3 is TGTGCCAGCAGTGAGTTGGACAGAAAAGAGACCCAGTACTTC.

The rearrangement joins TRBV7-2 to TRBJ2-7; the D is unclear. The ends were cut back, 5 bases at V and 4 bases at J, with 12 bases in the middle. The CDR3 totals 13 residues. Germline lookup yields CDR1 SGHTA and CDR2 FQGNSA. The CDR3 DNA is TGTGCCAGCAGCCCTGGTCCCGAGTACGAGCAGTACTTC. Translation: CASSPGPEYEQYF.

The chain links TRBV11-2 to TRBJ2-1; the D gene is possibly TRBD1 (5 bases). The V gene's germline CDR1 is SGHAT and CDR2 FQNNGV. There are 14 residues in the CDR3. The V end lost 7 bases, the J end lost 3 bases, and 13 bases lay between the germline ends. In nucleotides, the CDR3 is TGTGCCAGCAAGTTATCAGGGAACTACAATGAGCAGTTCTTC. It translates to CASKLSGNYNEQFF.

This clone came up once. The J gene is TRBJ2-5, the V gene TRBV4-3; 11 bases align to TRBD2. This CDR3 contains 18 residues. Trimming cost V 1 base and J 4 bases; bases outside gene matches: 11. The germline V gene has CDR1 LGHNA and CDR2 YSLEER. The CDR3 loop is CASSQGLAGGWGGETQYF. CDR3 bases: TGCGCCAGCAGCCAAGGTCTAGCGGGGGGTTGGGGCGGAGAGACCCAGTACTTC.

In its sample, this clone was seen a few times. The rearrangement links TRBV5-6 to TRBJ2-5, with D unresolved. Judging by the DNA end, TRBJ2-7 fits better; the J call may be wrong. The CDR3 length is 13 residues. Per germline, CDR1 SGHDT and CDR2 YYEEEE. CDR3 protein: CASSFSPHYEQYF. The CDR3 DNA sequence: TGTGCCAGCAGCTTCTCTCCCCACTACGAGCAGTACTTC.

The rearrangement joins TRBV10-1 to TRBJ2-5; 10 bases line up with TRBD1. CDR1 is WNHNN and CDR2 is SYGVQD in the germline V gene (reference sequence). Unmatched junction bases numbered 3, after V lost 3 bases and J lost 2 bases. The CDR3 contains 15 residues. The CDR3 nucleotides read TGCGCCAGCAGTGAAGACAGGGGGCATCAAGAGACCCAGTACTTC. As protein: CASSEDRGHQETQYF.

V and J are TRBV18 and TRBJ1-1, with D unresolved. The CDR3 has 13 residues. V was shortened by 4 bases and J by 7 bases, with 13 bases between the two germline ends. Germline V gene sequence: CDR1 KGHSH, CDR2 LQKENI. The CDR3 spells CASSRSREVEAFF. The CDR3 region has the DNA TGTGCCAGCTCACGTTCCCGGGAGGTTGAAGCTTTCTTT.

The chain uses TRBV15 and TRBJ1-2; 10 bases map to TRBD1. Germline loops: CDR1 LNHNV, CDR2 YYDKDF (reference sequence). The V gene end was trimmed by 3 bases and the J gene end by 1 base; junction bases not matched to a gene: 11. This CDR3 is built from 18 residues. DNA of the CDR3: TGTGCCACCAGCAGGCACCAAGGGACAGGGGCTATTAACTATGGCTACACCTTC. Its protein is CATSRHQGTGAINYGYTF.

V usage is TRBV13 and J usage is TRBJ2-7, with 7 bases lining up with TRBD1. Trimming took 2 bases from V and 7 from J; bases not matched to a gene: 14. CDR1 is PRHDT and CDR2 is FYEKMQ in the germline V gene (reference sequence). This CDR3 has 16 amino acids. The DNA for the CDR3 is TGTGCCAGCAGCTTAACCAGCGCCGAGGGGGCGTGGGAGCAGTACTTC. It specifies CASSLTSAEGAWEQYF.

A few counts support this clone. The rearrangement uses TRBV19 and TRBJ2-2; a possible D gene is TRBD2 (5 bases). The CDR3 totals 15 residues. Germline CDR1 LNHDA, CDR2 SQIVND (reference sequence). V lost 3 bases, J lost 5 bases, and 13 bases lay in between. The CDR3 spells CASSIPGGATGELFF. The CDR3 region has the DNA TGTGCCAGTAGTATCCCCGGAGGAGCTACCGGGGAGCTGTTTTTT. The full variable domain, completed using reference TRBV19 and TRBJ2-2, is DGGITQSPKYLFRKEGQNVTLSCEQNLNHDAMYWYRQDPGQGLRLIYYSQIVNDFQKGDIAEGYSVSREKKESFPLTVTSAQKNPTAFYLCASSIPGGATGELFFGEGSRLTVL.

The chain joins TRBV11-2 to TRBJ1-2, with no clear D. V was trimmed by 2 bases and J by 8 bases, leaving 21 bases between them. Per germline, CDR1 SGHAT and CDR2 FQNNGV. The CDR3 sequence is 16 residues long. The CDR3 bases are TGTGCCAGCAGCTTATCGCGGGCTTCTAGGAGCGGCGGCTACACCTTC. This codes for CASSLSRASRSGGYTF.

Worth noting for this clone: No conserved phenylalanine or tryptophan ends this CDR3, so it is likely a read error. Because the CDR3's place on the DNA is in doubt, the DNA is left out and the CDR3 is given as listed by TCRdb. The rearrangement links TRBV21-1 to TRBJ2-7; the listed D gene, TRBD1, was not tested against the DNA. TRBV21-1 is given as a pseudogene. The CDR3 is 8 amino acids long, termini counted. CDR3 region: CASSKAAA.

This clone has a single count. The chain has TRBV5-1 and TRBJ2-6; a weak D match, TRBD1 (5 bases). V shed 6 bases and J shed 2 bases, with 12 bases lying between them. This CDR3 spans 15 amino acids. The germline CDR1 and CDR2 sequences are SGHRS and YFSETQ. CDR3 amino acids: CASNEGVTGANVLTF. In DNA, the CDR3 is TGCGCCAGCAACGAAGGGGTTACTGGGGCCAACGTCCTGACTTTC.

This chain joins TRBV5-8 and TRBJ2-3; 9 nucleotides align to TRBD2. The germline V gene has CDR1 SGHTS and CDR2 YDEGEE. The CDR3 has 16 residues. V dropped 2 bases and J dropped 5; count of bases not matched to a gene: 9. The CDR3 DNA follows: TGTGCCAGCAGCTTCATAGCGGGAGCCCGCGGAGATACGCAGTATTTT. This codes for CASSFIAGARGDTQYF.

The V gene is TRBV7-2, the J gene TRBJ2-5; 9 bases are a match to TRBD1. The V gene's germline CDR1 is SGHTA and CDR2 FQGNSA. V lost 5 bases to trimming and J lost 7 bases; unmatched junction nucleotides: 5. The CDR3 consists of 13 residues. CDR3 in amino acids: CASSGDRGATQYF. In DNA form, the CDR3 reads TGTGCCAGCAGCGGAGACAGGGGGGCGACCCAGTACTTC.

CDR3 residues: CASSLGTGGWKTQYF. The CDR3 nucleotides read TGTGCCAGCAGCTTGGGGACAGGGGGTTGGAAGACCCAGTACTTC. The V call is TRBV5-6, the J call TRBJ2-5; 10 bases are a match to TRBD1. The CDR3 is made up of 15 amino acids. Looked up from germline, CDR1 is SGHDT and CDR2 is YYEEEE. V was pared by 0 bases and J by 6 bases, with 5 bases of the junction left unmatched.

The rearrangement joins TRBV28 to TRBJ1-1; D uncertain. Between the trimmed V and J ends, which lost 6 bases and 6 bases, there was a span of 14 bases. Germline values: CDR1 MDHEN, CDR2 SYDVKM. CDR3 length equals 13 residues. The CDR3 is CASSLPVLPEAFF. CDR3 in DNA: TGTGCCAGCAGCTTACCGGTGCTGCCTGAAGCTTTCTTT.

This clone showed up just a few times. The rearrangement links TRBV9 to TRBJ2-1, with TRBD1 as a possible D gene (5 bases). The germline V and J ends were trimmed by 3 bases and 0 bases, with 13 bases remaining between them. The germline gives CDR1 SGDLS, CDR2 YYNGEE. There are 16 residues in the CDR3. CDR3 amino acids: CASSGPQGYSYNEQFF. CDR3 bases: TGTGCCAGCAGCGGACCTCAGGGTTACTCCTACAATGAGCAGTTCTTC.

The chain has TRBV7-2 and TRBJ1-5; 7 bases align to TRBD1. V lost 1 base and J lost 3; bases outside the gene matches: 6. In germline, CDR1 is SGHTA, CDR2 FQGNSA. This CDR3 has 16 residues. For the CDR3, the DNA is TGTGCCAGCAGCTTAGGACAGGGACGGTCCAATCAGCCCCAGCATTTT. Translating gives CASSLGQGRSNQPQHF.

This clone came up once. The rearrangement joins TRBV7-9 to TRBJ2-2, with D perhaps TRBD1 (5 bases). Trimming removed 5 bases at V and 11 bases at J, with 30 bases between. This CDR3 spans 18 amino acids. CDR1 is SEHNR, CDR2 FQNEAQ, per germline (reference sequence). The CDR3 loop reads CASSPRPRQTPPLRELFF. As DNA, the CDR3 is TGTGCCAGCAGCCCCCGGCCTAGACAGACACCTCCTCTCCGAGAGCTGTTTTTT.

CDR3: CSVEDREYGYTF. The CDR3 DNA follows: TGCAGCGTTGAAGATCGAGAGTATGGCTACACCTTC. The rearrangement links TRBV29-1 to TRBJ1-2; the D is unclear. The CDR3 runs 12 residues. V shed 0 bases and J shed 5 bases, with 7 bases lying between them. The V gene's germline CDR1 is SQVTM and CDR2 ANQGSEA.

The chain uses TRBV19 and TRBJ1-1, with 8 positions matching TRBD1. J lost 0 bases, V lost 8 bases, and 14 bases had no gene match. The CDR3 is 17 amino acids. Germline CDR1 reads LNHDA; CDR2 reads SQIVND (reference sequence). The CDR3, as DNA: TGTGCCAGTGGGTCCGGGCAGGGGGCCGGGGTGAACACTGAAGCTTTCTTT. Its translation is CASGSGQGAGVNTEAFF.

This clone was seen only a few times. Compared with germline, one end of the junction differs, possibly owing to a read error. The genes are TRBV7-9 and TRBJ2-3; 8 positions agree with TRBD1. The CDR3 totals 12 residues. Germline V gene lookup returns CDR1 SEHNR and CDR2 FQNEAQ (reference sequence). CDR3 in amino acids: CPRGQGAGTQYF. The CDR3 region has the DNA TGTCCCAGAGGGCAGGGGGCGGGAACGCAGTATTTT.

The rearrangement links TRBV29-1 to TRBJ2-3; 8 nucleotides agree with TRBD1. Trimming at V came to 6 bases and at J to 3 bases, leaving 14 bases not matched to a gene. CDR1 is SQVTM and CDR2 is ANQGSEA in the germline V gene. The CDR3 is 16 amino acids. In DNA, the CDR3 is TGCAGCGTCAACCATCTCGACAGGGGTCGAACAGATACGCAGTATTTT. Protein product: CSVNHLDRGRTDTQYF.

The genes are TRBV5-1 and TRBJ1-1; a weak D match, TRBD1 (5 bases). Trimming took off 1 base at V and 1 base at J, with 11 bases between the two ends. Germline CDR1 is SGHRS and CDR2 is YFSETQ. CDR3 length: 15 amino acids. DNA for the CDR3: TGCGCCAGCAGCTTGACGTCCCAGGGGAACACTGAAGCTTTCTTT. It encodes CASSLTSQGNTEAFF.

This sequence joins TRBV27 and TRBJ2-5, with D possibly TRBD2 on 6 matching bases. The CDR3 totals 17 residues. Per the germline V gene, CDR1 is MNHEY and CDR2 is SMNVEV (reference sequence). V lost 8 bases and J 2 bases, leaving 24 bases between the germline ends. CDR3 DNA sequence: TGTGCCAGCGGTCAAGGGAGGCTGGTAACGGGGCAAGAGACCCAGTACTTC. Translating it yields CASGQGRLVTGQETQYF.